This passage covers 32 T cell receptor beta chains from one sample sequenced in a study. TCRdb re-derived calls from the RT-PCR reads in MiXCR, one entry per CDR3 protein. The sample carries more than 550,000 distinct CDR3 sequences, more than 13% recorded once. The specimen was memory CD4+ T cells from blood. These receptors all come from a female donor in good health, serving as a healthy control.

This clonotype was picked up many times. This chain connects TRBV6-1 to TRBJ2-7, with 7 bases matching TRBD2. V gave up 3 bases and J gave up 4 bases; unmatched junction bases: 6. This CDR3 spans 14 amino acids. Per germline, CDR1 MNHNS and CDR2 SASEGT. In DNA form, the CDR3 reads TGTGCCAGCAGTGACGGCGGGAGTAGATACGAGCAGTACTTC. Its protein product is CASSDGGSRYEQYF.

The chain couples TRBV24-1 to TRBJ2-3; no firm D call. Germline CDR1 reads KGHDR; CDR2 reads SFDVKD. The CDR3 is 13 amino acids. The V end lost 6 bases, the J end lost 3 bases, and 9 bases lay between the germline ends. The CDR3 DNA is TGTGCCACCAGTCCCGTGGGGACAGATACGCAGTATTTT. Translation: CATSPVGTDTQYF.

Here the CDR3 reads CASSELAGGAPSNNEQFF. The CDR3 DNA reads as TGTGCCAGCAGTGAGCTAGCGGGGGGTGCACCCTCTAACAATGAGCAGTTCTTC. The rearrangement joins TRBV2 to TRBJ2-1; the match to TRBD2 covers 11 bases. The CDR3 totals 18 residues. The junction had 12 bases not matched to a gene; V was cut back by 3 bases and J by 5 bases. Germline V gives CDR1 SNHLY, CDR2 FYNNEI. Filled out from reference TRBV2 and TRBJ2-1, the complete variable domain reads EPEVTQTPSHQVTQMGQEVILRCVPISNHLYFYWYRQILGQKVEFLVSFYNNEISEKSEIFDDQFSVERPDGSNFTLKIRSTKLEDSAMYFCASSELAGGAPSNNEQFFGPGTRLTVL.

Only a few counts were recorded for this clonotype. CDR3 coding DNA: TGTGCCAGCAGTCGACGGACAGGGAGCACAGATACGCAGTATTTT. It encodes CASSRRTGSTDTQYF. V usage is TRBV27 and J usage is TRBJ2-3, with 8 nucleotides matching TRBD1. V lost 5 bases to trimming and J lost 0 bases; unmatched junction nucleotides: 4. Germline V gives CDR1 MNHEY, CDR2 SMNVEV (reference sequence). The CDR3 covers 15 residues.

The chain couples TRBV7-2 to TRBJ2-2; no reliable D call. V was trimmed by 6 bases and J by 1 base, leaving 15 bases between them. This CDR3 has 16 residues. CDR1 SGHTA and CDR2 FQGNSA come from the germline V gene. The DNA of the CDR3 is TGTGCCAGCAGTTTCCTCGGACCGGGGAACACCGGGGAGCTGTTTTTT. This sequence encodes CASSFLGPGNTGELFF.

V and J are TRBV5-6 and TRBJ2-4; D possibly corresponds to TRBD2 (5 bases). CDR3 length: 16 amino acids. Germline CDR1 reads SGHDT; CDR2 reads YYEEEE. V lost 4 bases and J lost 3, with 17 bases in between. The CDR3, as DNA: TGTGCCAGCAGCGCGCCCCTACGACTAAACAAAAACATTCAGTACTTC. Translation: CASSAPLRLNKNIQYF.

This chain uses TRBV27 with TRBJ1-2; the match to TRBD1 covers 8 bases. CDR1 and CDR2 from the germline V gene are MNHEY and SMNVEV (reference sequence). V dropped 2 bases and J dropped 4; count of bases not matched to a gene: 3. The length of the CDR3 is 14 residues. CDR3 nucleotides: TGTGCCAGCAGTTTAAACGGACAGGGCTATGGCTACACCTTC. Translated: CASSLNGQGYGYTF.

This clonotype was detected only a few times. The chain has TRBV7-3 and TRBJ2-1; unclear D gene. The germline CDR1 and CDR2 sequences are SGHTA and FQGTGA. Trimming removed 2 bases at V and 0 bases at J, with 11 bases between. The CDR3 runs to 16 residues. The CDR3 spells CASSLRQASSYNEQFF. CDR3 in DNA: TGTGCCAGCAGCTTACGCCAGGCTAGCTCCTACAATGAGCAGTTCTTC.

This clonotype appeared a few times. The chain uses TRBV12-3 or TRBV12-4 and TRBJ2-5; the match to TRBD1 covers 8 bases. J gave up 5 bases and V 6 bases, and 11 bases lay outside the gene matches. CDR3 length: 15 residues. Here the CDR3 reads CASSLTQGARETQYF. The CDR3 DNA follows: TGTGCCAGCAGCTTAACCCAGGGGGCGCGGGAGACCCAGTACTTC.

The chain uses TRBV29-1 and TRBJ1-1, with D hard to call. V was clipped by 7 bases and J by 2 bases, with 14 bases between them. Germline values: CDR1 SQVTM, CDR2 ANQGSEA. The CDR3 loop spans 13 amino acids. As DNA, the CDR3 is TGCAGCGGAAGACCGGACTTTAACACTGAAGCTTTCTTT. Its protein product is CSGRPDFNTEAFF.

This clonotype was observed a handful of times. The chain employs TRBV6-2 or TRBV6-3 and TRBJ2-1; TRBD2 agrees at 8 bases. The germline V gene has CDR1 MNHEY and CDR2 SVGEGT. CDR3 length: 16 residues. V lost 0 bases and J lost 4; bases outside the gene matches: 5. The CDR3 nucleotides read TGTGCCAGCAGTTACTCCGGGACTAGTCCTTACAATGAGCAGTTCTTC. Its protein is CASSYSGTSPYNEQFF.

This clonotype was found a few times. V gene TRBV11-2 combines with J gene TRBJ1-2; 10 bases match TRBD1. Trimming cost V 0 bases and J 5 bases; bases outside gene matches: 6. The CDR3 totals 16 residues. CDR1 and CDR2 from the germline V gene are SGHAT and FQNNGV. The CDR3: CASSLDSLDRGYGYTF. The CDR3 DNA is TGTGCCAGCAGCTTAGATTCTTTGGACAGGGGGTATGGCTACACCTTC.

This clonotype has a handful of counts. The chain links TRBV20-1 to TRBJ2-1; D gene ambiguous. This CDR3 is 11 amino acids long. V lost 0 bases to trimming and J lost 10 bases, with 7 bases between them. Looked up from germline, CDR1 is DFQATT and CDR2 is SNEGSKA (reference sequence). The CDR3 loop reads CSARDEPEQFF. CDR3 in DNA: TGCAGTGCTAGAGATGAACCAGAGCAGTTCTTC.

This clonotype showed up many times. V is TRBV10-3 and J is TRBJ1-1; TRBD1 matches 10 bases. CDR1 and CDR2 (germline): ENHRY, SYGVKD. Unmatched junction bases numbered 5, after V lost 3 bases and J lost 4 bases. CDR3 length: 15 amino acids. As DNA, the CDR3 is TGTGCCATCAGTGAAGGGGGACAGGGGATCACTGAAGCTTTCTTT. Encoded protein: CAISEGGQGITEAFF.

This clonotype was seen many times. The J gene is TRBJ1-2, the V gene TRBV20-1, with 10 bases aligning to TRBD1. Germline CDR1 and CDR2: DFQATT and SNEGSKA (reference sequence). The CDR3 covers 15 residues. Losses at the gene ends were 6 bases for V and 6 bases for J; bases not matched to a gene: 13. CDR3 in DNA: TGCAGTGCGCCGACAGGGGGCAGCGGAGGAAATGGCTACACCTTC. Protein sequence: CSAPTGGSGGNGYTF.

This clonotype was recorded a few times. The rearrangement joins TRBV20-1 to TRBJ2-3; D not certain. Germline values: CDR1 DFQATT, CDR2 SNEGSKA (reference sequence). The CDR3 runs to 12 residues. Trimming left V 6 bases short and J 4 bases short, with 11 bases between. CDR3 loop: CSAPGRADTQYF. CDR3 DNA sequence: TGCAGTGCCCCAGGACGAGCAGATACGCAGTATTTT.

This clonotype was counted a single time. The chain couples TRBV12-3 or TRBV12-4 to TRBJ1-6; 7 bases line up with TRBD1. The J segment lost 6 bases and the V segment lost 6 bases, leaving 2 bases of the junction unmatched. The CDR3 contains 13 residues. The DNA for the CDR3 is TGTGCCAGCAGCTGGGACAGTAATTCACCCCTCCACTTT. Translating gives CASSWDSNSPLHF.

In its sample, this clonotype was seen a few times. V and J are TRBV5-5 and TRBJ2-4, with D perhaps matching TRBD1 (7 bases). Trimming left V 4 bases short and J 9 bases short, with 20 bases between. The CDR3 length is 15 residues. CDR1 is SGHKS and CDR2 is YYEKEE in the germline V gene (reference sequence). CDR3 bases: TGTGCCAGCAGCAGCGCACAGGGGAGGAGTGGCATTCAGTACTTC. Translated: CASSSAQGRSGIQYF.

This clonotype has only a few counts. This sequence joins TRBV6-5 and TRBJ1-1, with 11 bases aligning to TRBD1. CDR1 and CDR2 (germline): MNHEY, SVGAGI. V dropped 7 bases and J dropped 4; count of bases not matched to a gene: 11. The CDR3 is made up of 16 amino acids. The CDR3 bases are TGTGCCAGCATGTCCGGGACAGGGGGTATTTTCACTGAAGCTTTCTTT. This codes for CASMSGTGGIFTEAFF.

This clonotype came up a few times. The CDR3 coding sequence is TGTGCCAGCAGCTTGGTGGACAGGGGGCGTTCAGCTGAGCAGTTCTTC. It translates to CASSLVDRGRSAEQFF. The chain employs TRBV5-6 and TRBJ2-1; 11 bases agree with TRBD1. V lost 0 bases, J lost 9 bases, and 8 bases stayed unmatched. The CDR3 has 16 amino acids. Germline CDR1 SGHDT, CDR2 YYEEEE. Full variable domain (remainder filled in from reference TRBV5-6 and TRBJ2-1): DAGVTQSPTHLIKTRGQQVTLRCSPKSGHDTVSWYQQALGQGPQFIFQYYEEEERQRGNFPDRFSGHQFPNYSSELNVNALLLGDSALYLCASSLVDRGRSAEQFFGPGTRLTVL.

The DNA for the CDR3 is TGTGCCAGCAGTGAAGGAAATAGGGGGTACAGGGGCAGGGCTTTAAAGGAAAAACTGTTTTTT. It translates to CASSEGNRGYRGRALKEKLFF. The chain joins TRBV2 to TRBJ1-4, with 7 positions matching TRBD1. Germline lookup yields CDR1 SNHLY and CDR2 FYNNEI. V shed 1 base and J 8 bases; nucleotides not matched to a gene: 25. This CDR3 has 21 amino acids. The full variable domain, its missing parts supplied by reference TRBV2 and TRBJ1-4, is EPEVTQTPSHQVTQMGQEVILRCVPISNHLYFYWYRQILGQKVEFLVSFYNNEISEKSEIFDDQFSVERPDGSNFTLKIRSTKLEDSAMYFCASSEGNRGYRGRALKEKLFFGSGTQLSVL.

This clonotype appeared a few times. The CDR3 loop is CASSLTPLSSYNEQFF. The CDR3 DNA reads TGTGCCAGCAGCTTAACGCCCCTGAGCTCCTACAATGAGCAGTTCTTC. V usage is TRBV7-2 and J usage is TRBJ2-1; D call uncertain. V was trimmed by 2 bases and J by 0 bases, leaving 11 bases between them. Germline V gene data show CDR1 as SGHTA and CDR2 as FQGNSA. This CDR3 is 16 amino acids long.

J is TRBJ2-5 and V is TRBV5-6, with 7 bases lining up with TRBD1. V shed 4 bases and J 4 bases; nucleotides not matched to a gene: 4. Germline CDR1 reads SGHDT; CDR2 reads YYEEEE. This CDR3 region has 13 residues. For the CDR3, the DNA is TGTGCCAGCAGCAATGACAGGGTAGAGACCCAGTACTTC. Protein: CASSNDRVETQYF.

This clonotype was counted a few times. The chain links TRBV20-1 to TRBJ2-3, with 10 nucleotides matching TRBD2. J was trimmed by 3 bases and V by 2 bases; bases with no gene match: 2. Germline V CDR1 and CDR2: DFQATT, SNEGSKA (reference sequence). The CDR3 consists of 14 residues. In DNA form, the CDR3 reads TGCAGTGCTAGACCGGGACTAGCGACAGATACGCAGTATTTT. It is translated as CSARPGLATDTQYF.

The chain recombines TRBV5-1 with TRBJ2-3; D remains unclear. CDR1 SGHRS and CDR2 YFSETQ come from the germline V gene. This CDR3 is 14 amino acids long. Trimming removed 6 bases at V and 2 bases at J, with 13 bases between. The CDR3 region has the DNA TGCGCCAGCACCTCCCAGACTCTCACAGATACGCAGTATTTT. This gives the protein CASTSQTLTDTQYF.

This clonotype occurred many times. The chain joins TRBV5-1 to TRBJ2-7, with TRBD2 matching over 14 bases. The length of the CDR3 is 17 residues. The junction had 7 bases not matched to a gene; V was cut back by 4 bases and J by 1 base. Per the germline V gene, CDR1 is SGHRS and CDR2 is YFSETQ. CDR3 amino acids: CASSLRGLAGGSYEQYF. CDR3 nucleotide sequence: TGCGCCAGCAGCCTCCGAGGACTAGCGGGAGGTTCCTACGAGCAGTACTTC.

This clonotype showed up just a few times. This chain links TRBV5-1 with TRBJ2-7; D unresolved. This CDR3 comprises 14 residues. V was trimmed by 4 bases and J by 2 bases, leaving 13 bases between them. Germline CDR1 SGHRS, CDR2 YFSETQ. CDR3 nucleotides: TGCGCCAGCAGCAAAGGGCAGGACCCCTACGAGCAGTACTTC. It codes for CASSKGQDPYEQYF.

The chain has TRBV5-1 and TRBJ2-7; tentative D call: TRBD1 (5 bases). This CDR3 contains 16 residues. Trimming left V 5 bases short and J 2 bases short, with 20 bases between. Germline V gene sequence: CDR1 SGHRS, CDR2 YFSETQ. The CDR3 loop reads CASRGGKDNRTYEQYF. The CDR3 bases are TGCGCCAGCAGGGGTGGTAAGGACAACAGGACCTACGAGCAGTACTTC. Drawing the rest from reference TRBV5-1 and TRBJ2-7, the complete variable domain is KAGVTQTPRYLIKTRGQQVTLSCSPISGHRSVSWYQQTPGQGLQFLFEYFSETQRNKGNFPGRFSGRQFSNSRSEMNVSTLELGDSALYLCASRGGKDNRTYEQYFGPGTRLTVT.

This clonotype has just a few counts. This sequence joins TRBV11-2 and TRBJ2-1; no firm D call. The CDR3 has 12 amino acids. Trimming cost V 3 bases and J 9 bases, with 9 bases left between them. Germline V lookup: CDR1 SGHAT, CDR2 FQNNGV. CDR3 bases: TGTGCCAGCAGCTTTTACGGTGTTGAGCAGTTCTTC. This sequence encodes CASSFYGVEQFF.

This clonotype has only a few counts. This rearrangement joins TRBV7-3 to TRBJ2-2, with 8 bases identical to TRBD2. The CDR3 runs 15 residues. Germline trimming cut 2 bases from V and 7 bases from J; bases unmatched to any gene: 6. The germline V gene encodes CDR1 SGHTA and CDR2 FQGTGA. CDR3 sequence: CASSLGPGGSGELFF. In DNA form, the CDR3 reads TGTGCCAGCAGCTTAGGACCGGGGGGGAGCGGGGAGCTGTTTTTT.

This clonotype came up many times. The chain uses TRBV20-1 and TRBJ2-7, with 7 bases that match TRBD1. In germline, CDR1 is DFQATT, CDR2 SNEGSKA (reference sequence). V lost 5 bases, J lost 0 bases, and 4 bases stayed unmatched. The CDR3 sequence is 13 residues long. The CDR3 sequence is CSAWTGSSYEQYF. Here the CDR3 DNA reads TGCAGTGCTTGGACAGGAAGCTCCTACGAGCAGTACTTC.

This clonotype showed up just a few times. The V call is TRBV20-1, the J call TRBJ2-2, with TRBD1 matching 8 bases. Germline assignment: CDR1 DFQATT and CDR2 SNEGSKA (reference sequence). The length of the CDR3 is 17 residues. Losses at the gene ends were 5 bases for V and 0 bases for J; bases not matched to a gene: 11. The CDR3 loop is CSASPLPGQANTGELFF. Here the CDR3 DNA reads TGCAGTGCTTCGCCCCTACCGGGACAGGCGAACACCGGGGAGCTGTTTTTT.